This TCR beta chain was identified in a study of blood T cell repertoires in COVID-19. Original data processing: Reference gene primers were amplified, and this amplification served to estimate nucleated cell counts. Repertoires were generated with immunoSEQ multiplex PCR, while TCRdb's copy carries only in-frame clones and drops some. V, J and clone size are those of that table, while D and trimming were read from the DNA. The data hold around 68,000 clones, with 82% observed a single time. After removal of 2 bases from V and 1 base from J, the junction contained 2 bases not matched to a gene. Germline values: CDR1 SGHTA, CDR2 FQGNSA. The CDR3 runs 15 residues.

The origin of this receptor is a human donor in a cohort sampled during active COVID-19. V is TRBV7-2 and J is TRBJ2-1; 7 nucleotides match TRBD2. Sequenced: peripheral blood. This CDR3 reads CASSLTAGSYNEQFF. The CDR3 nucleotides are TGTGCCAGCAGCTTAACAGCGGGGTCCTACAATGAGCAGTTCTTC. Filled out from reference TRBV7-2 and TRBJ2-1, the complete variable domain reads GAGVSQSPSNKVTEKGKDVELRCDPISGHTALYWYRQSLGQGLEFLIYFQGNSAPDKSGLPSDRFSAERTGGSVSTLTIQRTQQEDSAVYLCASSLTAGSYNEQFFGPGTRLTVL.